Following are 24 T cell receptor beta chains from one sample sequenced in a study of blood T cell repertoires in COVID-19. Here immunoSEQ multiplex PCR was the method, and the copy in TCRdb shows in-frame clones only, minus some. In the table there are approximately 85,000 clones, approximately 78% of which are singletons. The sequenced sample was peripheral blood. These receptors came from a human donor in a cohort sampled during active COVID-19.

The chain has TRBV29-1 and TRBJ2-1; 7 bases agree with TRBD1. Germline V lookup: CDR1 SQVTM, CDR2 ANQGSEA. Trimming at V came to 6 bases and at J to 5 bases, leaving 10 bases not matched to a gene. The CDR3 sequence is 14 residues long. CDR3 in DNA: TGCAGCGTGGGCTCGCGACAGGGAAACAATGAGCAGTTCTTC. This sequence encodes CSVGSRQGNNEQFF.

This chain uses TRBV2 with TRBJ2-3; 7 bases map to TRBD1. Germline assignment: CDR1 SNHLY and CDR2 FYNNEI. J gave up 0 bases and V 9 bases, and 6 bases lay outside the gene matches. The length of the CDR3 is 14 residues. The CDR3 coding sequence is TGTGCCAGTAGTACAGGGGATAGCACAGATACGCAGTATTTT. Protein product: CASSTGDSTDTQYF.

Written as DNA, the CDR3 is TGCGCCAGCAGCGCGGGAGGGGGCACGCAGTATTTT. Protein: CASSAGGGTQYF. The chain carries TRBV4-3 and TRBJ2-3; 9 bases map to TRBD2. The CDR3 contains 12 residues. Germline-derived CDR1 and CDR2 are LGHNA and YSLEER. V dropped 5 bases and J dropped 9; count of bases not matched to a gene: 3.

The chain combines TRBV19 with TRBJ2-3, with 9 bases lining up with TRBD1. Per the germline V gene, CDR1 is LNHDA and CDR2 is SQIVND (reference sequence). The CDR3 extends over 13 amino acids. V was clipped by 9 bases and J by 3 bases; unmatched bases: 4. This CDR3 reads CARGQGVTDTQYF. Written as DNA, the CDR3 is TGTGCCAGGGGACAGGGTGTGACAGATACGCAGTATTTT.

The chain links TRBV4-2 to TRBJ2-3, with 9 bases matching TRBD2. The ends lost 4 bases at V and 2 bases at J; junction bases unmatched: 10. CDR3 length equals 17 residues. The germline CDR1 and CDR2 sequences are LGHNA and YNFKEQ. The CDR3 loop reads CASSPRGSGGPTDTQYF. As DNA, the CDR3 is TGTGCCAGCAGCCCGCGGGGTAGCGGGGGACCCACAGATACGCAGTATTTT.

The rearrangement uses TRBV5-1 and TRBJ2-7, with 11 nucleotides matching TRBD1. The germline gives CDR1 SGHRS, CDR2 YFSETQ. V trimming: 4 bases; J trimming: 4 bases; junction bases outside the gene matches: 7. This CDR3 region has 15 residues. The CDR3 spells CASSDRDRGIYEQYF. The CDR3 DNA follows: TGCGCCAGCAGCGATAGGGACAGGGGGATTTACGAGCAGTACTTC.

This sequence joins TRBV19 and TRBJ1-5; a weak D match, TRBD1 (6 bases). This CDR3 has 17 amino acids. Germline CDR1 and CDR2: LNHDA and SQIVND (reference sequence). Trimming removed 0 bases at V and 1 base at J, with 13 bases between. CDR3 nucleotide sequence: TGTGCCAGTAGTATAGACGCAGGGGTCCTAAGCAATCAGCCCCAGCATTTT. It is translated as CASSIDAGVLSNQPQHF.

The chain recombines TRBV6-5 with TRBJ1-2; D possibly corresponds to TRBD1 (6 bases). Per germline, CDR1 MNHEY and CDR2 SVGAGI. V lost 6 bases and J 0 bases, leaving 11 bases between the germline ends. The CDR3 length is 14 residues. As DNA, the CDR3 is TGTGCCAGCAGGCAACAGGGAACTAACTATGGCTACACCTTC. Translation: CASRQQGTNYGYTF.

The chain links TRBV5-1 to TRBJ1-3; the D gene is possibly TRBD1 (5 bases). CDR1 is SGHRS and CDR2 is YFSETQ in the germline V gene. V was clipped by 4 bases and J by 0 bases, with 11 bases between them. The CDR3 extends over 15 amino acids. DNA for the CDR3: TGCGCCAGCAGCGCGGAACAGGCCTCTGGAAACACCATATATTTT. This sequence encodes CASSAEQASGNTIYF.

The chain carries TRBV7-6 and TRBJ2-7; a possible D gene is TRBD1 (5 bases). Trimming took off 5 bases at V and 2 bases at J, with 13 bases between the two ends. In germline, CDR1 is SGHVS, CDR2 FNYEAQ. The CDR3 has 14 residues. CDR3 sequence: CASSPRGHPYEQYF. The CDR3 region has the DNA TGTGCCAGCAGCCCCCGCGGACATCCCTACGAGCAGTACTTC.

The chain employs TRBV5-1 and TRBJ1-3; D gene unclear. V lost 0 bases and J 0 bases, leaving 7 bases between the germline ends. The V gene's germline CDR1 is SGHRS and CDR2 YFSETQ. The CDR3 loop spans 15 amino acids. The CDR3 protein is CASSLAQSSGNTIYF. DNA for the CDR3: TGCGCCAGCAGCTTGGCACAGAGCTCTGGAAACACCATATATTTT.

The chain combines TRBV7-2 with TRBJ2-4; 7 positions match TRBD1. The CDR3 loop spans 16 amino acids. CDR1 is SGHTA and CDR2 is FQGNSA in the germline V gene. Germline trimming cut 5 bases from V and 0 bases from J; bases unmatched to any gene: 7. The CDR3: CASSVNRGLAKNIQYF. The CDR3 DNA reads as TGTGCCAGCAGCGTCAACAGGGGCCTAGCCAAAAACATTCAGTACTTC.

This chain uses TRBV24-1 with TRBJ1-1; D is undetermined. V gave up 4 bases and J gave up 8 bases, with 16 bases separating them. The germline gives CDR1 KGHDR, CDR2 SFDVKD. The CDR3 spans 14 residues. This chain's CDR3 is CATSDPTGDGEAFF. CDR3 DNA: TGTGCCACCAGTGACCCGACTGGAGATGGGGAAGCTTTCTTT.

The V gene is TRBV6-6, the J gene TRBJ1-1; D gene ambiguous. This CDR3 is built from 13 residues. Trimming stripped 6 bases from V and 1 base from J, with 9 bases between. In germline, CDR1 is MNHNY, CDR2 SVGAGI (reference sequence). The CDR3 sequence: CASSRTENTEAFF. The CDR3 DNA is TGTGCCAGCAGCCGTACAGAGAACACTGAAGCTTTCTTT.

This chain links TRBV4-2 with TRBJ2-7, with a weak D call TRBD1 (6 bases). V lost 4 bases to trimming and J lost 2 bases, with 18 bases between them. The length of the CDR3 is 16 residues. Germline lookup yields CDR1 LGHNA and CDR2 YNFKEQ. The CDR3 here is CASSREGGSGPYEQYF. The CDR3 DNA reads as TGTGCCAGCAGCCGAGAAGGGGGTTCCGGTCCCTACGAGCAGTACTTC.

The DNA of the CDR3 is TGTGCCAGCAGCCAACGGACAGGGGCCGAGCAGTACTTC. Translating gives CASSQRTGAEQYF. The V gene is TRBV11-2, the J gene TRBJ2-7; TRBD1 aligns across 9 bases. V was pared by 5 bases and J by 6 bases, with 5 bases of the junction left unmatched. The germline V gene has CDR1 SGHAT and CDR2 FQNNGV. The CDR3 is 13 amino acids. Combining the CDR3 with reference TRBV11-2 and TRBJ2-7 gives the whole variable domain EAGVAQSPRYKIIEKRQSVAFWCNPISGHATLYWYQQILGQGPKLLIQFQNNGVVDDSQLPKDRFSAERLKGVDSTLKIQPAKLEDSAVYLCASSQRTGAEQYFGPGTRLTVT.

The J gene is TRBJ1-2, the V gene TRBV6-5, with a possible D match to TRBD1 (5 bases). The length of the CDR3 is 15 residues. The germline gives CDR1 MNHEY, CDR2 SVGAGI. V was trimmed by 8 bases and J by 3 bases, leaving 19 bases between them. The CDR3 region has the DNA TGTGCCAGCGCAGGGCTAAATTCGGGAGACTATGGCTACACCTTC. Translating it yields CASAGLNSGDYGYTF.

The CDR3 nucleotides are TGTGCCAGCCAAGGACTTTTTAGCACAGATACGCAGTATTTT. As protein: CASQGLFSTDTQYF. V and J are TRBV2 and TRBJ2-3, with D possibly being TRBD2 (5 bases). This CDR3 region has 14 residues. Trimming took 8 bases from V and 0 from J, leaving 12 bases between them. From germline, CDR1 is SNHLY and CDR2 FYNNEI.

The chain employs TRBV28 and TRBJ1-6; D possibly corresponds to TRBD1 (6 bases). The CDR3 spans 14 residues. V was cut by 6 bases and J by 7 bases, with 13 bases left in between. Germline V gene sequence: CDR1 MDHEN, CDR2 SYDVKM. The CDR3 protein is CASRLDRVNSPLHF. CDR3 nucleotides: TGTGCCAGCAGACTGGACAGAGTAAATTCACCCCTCCACTTT.

This clone was found a few times. The chain joins TRBV7-2 to TRBJ2-3; D gene unclear. The germline V gene encodes CDR1 SGHTA and CDR2 FQGNSA. The CDR3 is 15 residues long. Deletions cut 5 bases from V and 2 bases from J, with 14 bases between. The CDR3 nucleotides read TGTGCCAGCAGCCAAAACGACAAATTCACAGATACGCAGTATTTT. It is translated as CASSQNDKFTDTQYF. The complete variable domain, with remaining parts taken from reference TRBV7-2 and TRBJ2-3, reads GAGVSQSPSNKVTEKGKDVELRCDPISGHTALYWYRQSLGQGLEFLIYFQGNSAPDKSGLPSDRFSAERTGGSVSTLTIQRTQQEDSAVYLCASSQNDKFTDTQYFGPGTRLTVL.

This clone was detected only once. This sequence joins TRBV3-1 (or the pseudogene TRBV3-2) and TRBJ2-3; no firm D call. CDR1 is LGHDT and CDR2 is YNNKEL in the germline V gene (reference sequence). This CDR3 has 13 amino acids. Trimming took off 4 bases at V and 4 bases at J, with 9 bases between the two ends. CDR3 nucleotides: TGTGCCAGCAGCCTCCGAAGCGCAGATACGCAGTATTTT. It is translated as CASSLRSADTQYF.

The rearrangement links TRBV7-2 to TRBJ2-3; D possibly corresponds to TRBD1 (6 bases). There are 12 residues in the CDR3. Trimming pared 5 bases from V and 11 bases from J, leaving 14 bases between. Germline V gives CDR1 SGHTA, CDR2 FQGNSA. Written as DNA, the CDR3 is TGTGCCAGCAGCGCCGACAGGATTGTGCAGTATTTT. Translation gives CASSADRIVQYF.

Here the CDR3 reads CASSPGQVNQPQHF. CDR3 coding DNA: TGTGCCAGCTCACCAGGACAGGTCAATCAGCCCCAGCATTTT. The chain uses TRBV18 and TRBJ1-5; 7 bases fit TRBD1. After removal of 2 bases from V and 3 bases from J, the junction contained 1 base not matched to a gene. CDR1 KGHSH and CDR2 LQKENI come from the germline V gene. The CDR3 contains 14 residues.

This rearrangement joins TRBV19 to TRBJ2-3; TRBD1 is a possible D gene (7 bases). Trimming removed 1 base from V and 4 bases from J, with 9 bases in between. This CDR3 contains 14 residues. Germline values: CDR1 LNHDA, CDR2 SQIVND (reference sequence). The CDR3 is CASSIVRGADTQYF. The CDR3 DNA follows: TGTGCCAGTAGTATAGTCAGGGGGGCAGATACGCAGTATTTT.